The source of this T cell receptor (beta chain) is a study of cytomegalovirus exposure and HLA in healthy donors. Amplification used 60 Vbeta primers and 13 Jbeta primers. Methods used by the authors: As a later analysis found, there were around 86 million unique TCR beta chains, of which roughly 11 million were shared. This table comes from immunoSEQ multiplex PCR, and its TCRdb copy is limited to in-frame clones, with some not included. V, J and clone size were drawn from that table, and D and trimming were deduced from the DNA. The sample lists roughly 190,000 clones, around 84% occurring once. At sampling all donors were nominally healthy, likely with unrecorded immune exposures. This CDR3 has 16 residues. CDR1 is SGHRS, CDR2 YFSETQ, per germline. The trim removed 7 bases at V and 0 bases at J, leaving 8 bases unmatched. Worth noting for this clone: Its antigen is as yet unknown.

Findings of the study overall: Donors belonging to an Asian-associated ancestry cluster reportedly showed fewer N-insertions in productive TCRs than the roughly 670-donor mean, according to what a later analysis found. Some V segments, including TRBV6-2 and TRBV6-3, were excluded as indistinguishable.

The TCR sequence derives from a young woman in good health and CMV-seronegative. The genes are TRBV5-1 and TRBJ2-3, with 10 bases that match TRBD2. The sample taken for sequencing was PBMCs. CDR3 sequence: CASFRLAGASTDTQYF. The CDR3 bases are TGCGCCAGCTTTCGTCTAGCGGGGGCTAGCACAGATACGCAGTATTTT. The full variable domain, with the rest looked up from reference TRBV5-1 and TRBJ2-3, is KAGVTQTPRYLIKTRGQQVTLSCSPISGHRSVSWYQQTPGQGLQFLFEYFSETQRNKGNFPGRFSGRQFSNSRSEMNVSTLELGDSALYLCASFRLAGASTDTQYFGPGTRLTVL.